This TCR beta chain appears in the sequencing data of a study of blood T cells in healthy people across ages. V was trimmed by 1 base and J by 5 bases, leaving 8 bases between them. Germline values: CDR1 SQVTM, CDR2 ANQGSEA. The CDR3 has 12 residues. The authors isolated at least 6.5 million PBMCs per sample. This clonotype was detected a few times. Its antigen is as yet unknown. Together with a sample-barcoded 5' primer, a J-beta primer mix was included in a second PCR lasting about 6 to 11 cycles. TCRdb itself ran the 5' RACE reads through MiXCR, one entry per CDR3 protein. The data show over 1,500,000 distinct CDR3 sequences, with roughly two fifths seen just once and 20% to 25% held by the top ten. Findings and limits, study-wide: Estimates of total diversity, which came from one million sequenced T cells, were considered to be underestimates. The study could not conclusively compare naive and antigen-experienced cells, given its unsorted PBMCs.

The receptor's source is a human donor in good health. V gene TRBV29-1 combines with J gene TRBJ1-2, with D unclear. The material sequenced was blood. The chain's CDR3 is CSVEVVQYGYTF. CDR3 bases: TGCAGCGTTGAAGTTGTTCAGTATGGCTACACCTTC.